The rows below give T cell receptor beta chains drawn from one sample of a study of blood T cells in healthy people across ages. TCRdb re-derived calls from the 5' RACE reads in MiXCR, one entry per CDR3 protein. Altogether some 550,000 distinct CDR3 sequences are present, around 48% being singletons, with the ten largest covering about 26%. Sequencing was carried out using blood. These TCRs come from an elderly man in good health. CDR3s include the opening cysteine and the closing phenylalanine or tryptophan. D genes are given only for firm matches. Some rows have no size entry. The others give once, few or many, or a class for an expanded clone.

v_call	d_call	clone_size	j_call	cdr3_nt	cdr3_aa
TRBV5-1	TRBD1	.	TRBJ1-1	TGCGCCAGCAGCTCGGGGACTCAGGGGGCTGAAGCTTTCTTT	CASSSGTQGAEAFF
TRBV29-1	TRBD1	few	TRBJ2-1	TGCAGCGTTGGACAGGGGGTGGGTGAGCAGTTCTTC	CSVGQGVGEQFF
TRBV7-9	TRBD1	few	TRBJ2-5	TGTGCCAGCAGCTTAAACTCAGGGGGTGAGACCCAGTACTTC	CASSLNSGGETQYF
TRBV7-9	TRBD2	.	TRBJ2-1	TGTGCCAGCAGCTCGAGACTAGCGGGATTGTTCGAGCAGTTCTTC	CASSSRLAGLFEQFF
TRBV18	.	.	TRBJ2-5	TGTGCCAGCTCACCAGGGGGGACACGCGAGACCCAGTACTTC	CASSPGGTRETQYF
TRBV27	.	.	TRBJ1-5	TGTGCCAGCAGTTTAAGGGTGGGCAATCAGCCCCAGCATTTT	CASSLRVGNQPQHF
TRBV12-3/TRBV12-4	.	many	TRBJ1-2	TGTGCCAGCAGTCCCAACTTTCGGGGTATCAACTATGGCTACACCTTC	CASSPNFRGINYGYTF
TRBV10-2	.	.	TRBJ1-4	TGCGCCAGCGGGAGGAATCGGCCGAATGAAAAACTGTTTTTT	CASGRNRPNEKLFF
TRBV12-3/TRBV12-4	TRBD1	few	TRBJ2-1	TGTGCCAGCAGCTCCGGGACAGGGGGGGTTTACAATGAGCAGTTCTTC	CASSSGTGGVYNEQFF
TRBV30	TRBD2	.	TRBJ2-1	TGTGCCTGGGACAGACTAGCGGGGGGAACGGAGCAGTTCTTC	CAWDRLAGGTEQFF